This T cell receptor (beta chain) was identified in a study of blood T cell repertoires in COVID-19. This CDR3 contains 11 residues. The germline V gene encodes CDR1 DFQATT and CDR2 SNEGSKA (reference sequence). The germline V and J ends were trimmed by 3 bases and 6 bases, with 5 bases remaining between them. Sequencing used immunoSEQ multiplex PCR; TCRdb keeps in-frame clones, though not all of them. The sample has around 58,000 clones, 75% to 85% seen once; the top ten hold 18%. Sequences were obtained from peripheral blood. The receptor was isolated from a human donor in a cohort sampled during active COVID-19. The genes are TRBV20-1 and TRBJ1-4; D remains unclear. Written as DNA, the CDR3 is TGCAGTGCTAGTGGCGATGAAAAACTGTTTTTT. This sequence encodes CSASGDEKLFF.